The next 14 T cell receptor beta chains were all read from a single sample in a study of cytomegalovirus exposure and HLA in healthy donors. The primer mix had 60 Vbeta and 13 Jbeta primers. Sequencing used immunoSEQ multiplex PCR; TCRdb keeps in-frame clones, though not all of them. Of around 120,000 clones in the sample, 70% to 85% are singletons; the top ten hold under 3%. Sequenced sample: PBMCs. The receptors shown here come from a boy aged 2 to 9 in good health and CMV-seronegative.

About this clone itself: Distinct nucleotide sequences in the sample also encode this CDR3. V is TRBV5-8 and J is TRBJ1-1; TRBD1 matches at 7 bases. The CDR3 is made up of 13 amino acids. CDR1 and CDR2 (germline): SGHTS, YDEGEE. V shed 5 bases, J shed 11 bases, and the junction held 12 bases outside the gene matches. CDR3 region: CASSFADRDGAFF. DNA for the CDR3: TGTGCCAGCAGTTTCGCTGACAGGGATGGGGCTTTCTTT.

There are a few counts of this clone. The V call is TRBV7-9, the J call TRBJ2-1; D is perhaps TRBD2 (6 bases). V was clipped by 0 bases and J by 6 bases, with 9 bases between them. CDR1 SEHNR and CDR2 FQNEAQ come from the germline V gene (reference sequence). The CDR3 runs to 14 residues. CDR3 loop: CASSLAGGGNEQFF. In DNA form, the CDR3 reads TGTGCCAGCAGCTTAGCGGGAGGCGGCAATGAGCAGTTCTTC.

V gene TRBV18 combines with J gene TRBJ2-7, with D maybe TRBD2 (5 bases). The CDR3 is 16 amino acids. Germline V gene sequence: CDR1 KGHSH, CDR2 LQKENI. The V end was cut by 2 bases, the J end by 2 bases, with 16 bases between. The CDR3 reads CASSPFNGDLPYEQYF. The CDR3 region has the DNA TGTGCCAGCTCACCATTCAACGGGGATCTACCCTACGAGCAGTACTTC.

The V call is TRBV5-1, the J call TRBJ2-7, with 8 bases identical to TRBD2. The V and J ends lost 1 base and 1 base, in that order; junction bases with no gene match: 4. The germline V gene encodes CDR1 SGHRS and CDR2 YFSETQ. This CDR3 is built from 15 residues. The CDR3 coding sequence is TGCGCCAGCAGCTTGAGAAGCGGGGGATCCTACGAGCAGTACTTC. It is translated as CASSLRSGGSYEQYF.

The genes are TRBV5-1 and TRBJ2-1; a possible D gene is TRBD2 (6 bases). Per germline, CDR1 SGHRS and CDR2 YFSETQ. Trimming removed 4 bases at V and 5 bases at J, with 16 bases between. The CDR3 has 15 amino acids. CDR3 DNA sequence: TGCGCCAGCAGCCGGGGAGGCGGAGGGGACAATGAGCAGTTCTTC. This sequence encodes CASSRGGGGDNEQFF. The full variable domain, rest sourced from reference TRBV5-1 and TRBJ2-1, is KAGVTQTPRYLIKTRGQQVTLSCSPISGHRSVSWYQQTPGQGLQFLFEYFSETQRNKGNFPGRFSGRQFSNSRSEMNVSTLELGDSALYLCASSRGGGGDNEQFFGPGTRLTVL.

The chain uses TRBV6-1 and TRBJ2-5, with D perhaps TRBD1 (6 bases). TRBJ2-7 matches the DNA end more closely, so the J call is doubtful. CDR1 is MNHNS, CDR2 SASEGT, per germline. This CDR3 spans 13 amino acids. The CDR3 here is CASSPQGNYEQYF. CDR3 in DNA: TGTGCCAGCAGCCCACAGGGAAACTACGAGCAGTACTTC.

This chain uses TRBV6-4 with TRBJ2-3, with 12 bases identical to TRBD2. This CDR3 is 16 amino acids long. V lost 0 bases to trimming and J lost 5 bases; unmatched junction nucleotides: 3. CDR1 is MRHNA, CDR2 SNTAGT, per germline. CDR3 DNA sequence: TGTGCCAGCAGTGACTCGACTAGCGGGAGTGTAGATACGCAGTATTTT. Residues: CASSDSTSGSVDTQYF.

This chain links TRBV7-9 with TRBJ1-2, with D unresolved. Trimming removed 1 base from V and 0 bases from J, with 3 bases in between. The length of the CDR3 is 13 residues. Germline loops: CDR1 SEHNR, CDR2 FQNEAQ (reference sequence). CDR3 in DNA: TGTGCCAGCAGCTTAGGAGCTAACTATGGCTACACCTTC. It codes for CASSLGANYGYTF.

The V and J genes are TRBV7-8 and TRBJ1-2; weak D call: TRBD1 (5 bases). The CDR3 contains 17 residues. The V end lost 5 bases, the J end lost 4 bases, and 23 bases lay between the germline ends. The germline gives CDR1 SGHVS, CDR2 FQNEAQ. The CDR3 DNA reads as TGTGCCAGCAGCCGCCCGGGAGTAGGGGATGTCCCCTATGGCTACACCTTC. Translated, it gives CASSRPGVGDVPYGYTF. Supplemented by reference TRBV7-8 and TRBJ1-2, the full variable domain reads GAGVSQSPRYKVAKRGQDVALRCDPISGHVSLFWYQQALGQGPEFLTYFQNEAQLDKSGLPSDRFFAERPEGSVSTLKIQRTQQEDSAVYLCASSRPGVGDVPYGYTFGSGTRLTVV.

J is TRBJ2-3 and V is TRBV9; 9 nucleotides agree with TRBD2. The CDR3 length is 15 residues. Trimming cost V 3 bases and J 2 bases; bases outside gene matches: 4. Germline-derived CDR1 and CDR2 are SGDLS and YYNGEE. CDR3 sequence: CASSERLAVTDTQYF. The CDR3 DNA reads TGTGCCAGCAGCGAACGACTAGCGGTCACAGATACGCAGTATTTT.

The chain employs TRBV5-6 and TRBJ2-3; possibly TRBD2 for D (5 bases). The V and J ends lost 4 bases and 3 bases respectively, with 12 bases between them. The CDR3 is 14 amino acids. Germline V gene data show CDR1 as SGHDT and CDR2 as YYEEEE. The CDR3 DNA reads TGTGCCAGCAGCCCTTTACTAGGAACAGATACGCAGTATTTT. This sequence encodes CASSPLLGTDTQYF.

The rearrangement uses TRBV27 and TRBJ2-7; 7 bases align to TRBD1. The CDR3 is 14 residues long. Germline values: CDR1 MNHEY, CDR2 SMNVEV (reference sequence). Trimming cost V 5 bases and J 2 bases; bases outside gene matches: 6. This CDR3 is CASSHRDRPYEQYV. Here the CDR3 DNA reads TGTGCCAGCAGTCACCGGGACAGACCCTACGAGCAGTACGTC.

The table lists this clone with a count of one. This rearrangement joins TRBV5-5 to TRBJ2-7; the match to TRBD2 covers 7 bases. V trimming: 2 bases; J trimming: 4 bases; junction bases outside the gene matches: 6. The CDR3 runs to 14 residues. In germline, CDR1 is SGHKS, CDR2 YYEKEE (reference sequence). This chain's CDR3 is CASSFSSGTYEQYV. The CDR3 DNA follows: TGTGCCAGCAGCTTCTCTAGCGGAACTTACGAGCAGTACGTC.

This clone was detected once. Germline is not matched at one junction end, which may reflect a read error. The V call is TRBV7-9, the J call TRBJ1-2, with D possibly TRBD1 on 5 matching bases. The germline V gene has CDR1 SEHNR and CDR2 FQNEAQ (reference sequence). The CDR3 loop spans 11 amino acids. The CDR3 DNA reads TGTTCCAGCAGCCGGGGCGGGAGCTACACCTTC. Amino acid sequence: CSSSRGGSYTF. The complete variable domain, with remaining parts taken from reference TRBV7-9 and TRBJ1-2, reads DTGVSQNPRHKITKRGQNVTFRCDPISEHNRLYWYRQTLGQGPEFLTYFQNEAQLEKSRLLSDRFSAERPKGSFSTLEIQRTEQGDSAMYLCSSSRGGSYTFGSGTRLTVV.